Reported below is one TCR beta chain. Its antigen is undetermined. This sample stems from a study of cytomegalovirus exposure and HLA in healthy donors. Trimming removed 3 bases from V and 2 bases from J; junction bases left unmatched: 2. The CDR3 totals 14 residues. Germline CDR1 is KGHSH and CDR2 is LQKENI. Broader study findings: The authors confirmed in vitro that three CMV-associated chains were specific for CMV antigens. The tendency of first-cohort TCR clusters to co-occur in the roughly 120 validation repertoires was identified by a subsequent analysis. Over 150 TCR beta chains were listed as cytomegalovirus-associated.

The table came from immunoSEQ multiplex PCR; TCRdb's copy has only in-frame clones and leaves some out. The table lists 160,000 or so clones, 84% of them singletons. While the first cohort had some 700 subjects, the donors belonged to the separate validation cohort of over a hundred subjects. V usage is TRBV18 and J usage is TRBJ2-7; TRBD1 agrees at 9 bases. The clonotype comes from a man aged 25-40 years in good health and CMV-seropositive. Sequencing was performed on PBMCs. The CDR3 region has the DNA TGTGCCAGCTCACCTACAGGGGGCCCCTACGAGCAGTACTTC. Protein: CASSPTGGPYEQYF.